What follows describes a single T cell receptor (beta chain). The sample comes from a study of T cells in women clearing cervical HPV infection. Method: immunoSEQ multiplex PCR; TCRdb's copy keeps in-frame clones and lacks some. The table lists 31,000 or so clones. The sequencing input was blood buffy coat. This clonotype originated in a woman between 18 and 70 years old with a cervical HPV16 infection that either progressed to CIN3+ or cleared (not recorded which).

The CDR3 sequence is CSASSSGGSYEQYF. The sequenced part of the CDR3 DNA is TGCAGTGCTTCCTCTAGCGGGGGCTCCTACGAG. The rearrangement uses TRBV20-1 and TRBJ2-7; 10 bases are a match to TRBD2. The CDR3 end is not reached by the read, which stops 3 residues before it; the germline J gene fills it in. CDR1 and CDR2 from the germline V gene are DFQATT and SNEGSKA (reference sequence). J was trimmed by 0 bases and V by 5 bases; bases with no gene match: 4. The CDR3 is 14 residues long.